This T cell receptor beta chain was identified during a study of CD8+CD57+ T cells in acquired aplastic anemia. In the study overall: Yields of DNA that came from sorted CD4+ and CD8+ cells averaged roughly 3.3 ug.

V was shortened by 1 base and J by 0 bases, with 3 bases between the two germline ends. The CDR3 is 13 amino acids. The V gene's germline CDR1 is SGHAT and CDR2 FQNNGV. Profiling that covered TCR beta VDJ and CDR3 relied on genomic DNA as its template. One entry per CDR3 protein, called by TCRdb with MiXCR from the reads. The profile covers around 150,000 distinct CDR3 sequences, with 35% to 55% appearing a single time and approximately 1.1% taken by the ten largest. The chain employs TRBV11-2 and TRBJ1-2; D remains ambiguous. The sequence came from a human donor in good health. The sequenced material came from sorted CD4+, CD8+, or CD8+CD57+ T cells (not recorded which) from PBMCs. The CDR3, as DNA: TGTGCCAGCAGCTTAGGTCCTAACTATGGCTACACCTTC. The encoded protein is CASSLGPNYGYTF.